This TCR beta chain is from a study of blood T cell repertoires in COVID-19. Study information: There were acute and convalescent COVID-19 samples, and they came from the United States, Italy and Spain. PBMCs, B-cell-depleted T cells, or T cells provided the cDNA or gDNA that made up the material.

This clone was seen only a few times. Under the authors' procedure: Cell counts per sample came from amplifying reference gene primers. Profiled with immunoSEQ multiplex PCR; TCRdb holds only in-frame clones, not every one. The V and J calls and clone size are taken from that table; D and trimming were inferred from the DNA. The table shows 250,000 to 400,000 clones, with roughly 88% occurring only once. The CDR3 consists of 14 residues. V lost 1 base to trimming and J lost 1 base, with 10 bases between them. The V gene's germline CDR1 is GTSNPN and CDR2 SVGIG (reference sequence). Seattle-derived patients entered the study during active infection and were followed longitudinally.

This chain joins TRBV30 and TRBJ1-1; perhaps TRBD1 as D (6 bases). The sample taken for sequencing was peripheral blood. The receptor was derived from a woman in her twenties or thirties with COVID-19, enrolled during active disease. CDR3 DNA sequence: TGTGCCTGGAGTGGCGACAGGAAGAACACTGAAGCTTTCTTT. Translating gives CAWSGDRKNTEAFF.